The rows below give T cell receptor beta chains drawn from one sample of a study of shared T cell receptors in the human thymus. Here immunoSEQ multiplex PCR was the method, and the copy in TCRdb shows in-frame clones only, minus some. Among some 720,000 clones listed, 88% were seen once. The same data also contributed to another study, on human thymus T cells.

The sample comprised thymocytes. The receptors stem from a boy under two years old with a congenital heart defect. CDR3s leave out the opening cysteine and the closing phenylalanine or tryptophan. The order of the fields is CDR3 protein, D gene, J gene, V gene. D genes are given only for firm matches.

CDR3aa: ASSEAQGTQY
d_gene: -
j_gene: TRBJ2-5
v_gene: TRBV10-1

CDR3aa: SVEGGVLILDTEAF
d_gene: -
j_gene: TRBJ1-1
v_gene: TRBV29-1

CDR3aa: ASSYLGFNDEQF
d_gene: -
j_gene: TRBJ2-1
v_gene: TRBV6-5

CDR3aa: AWRTPSGPKETQY
d_gene: TRBD2
j_gene: TRBJ2-5
v_gene: TRBV30

CDR3aa: SLGADYGYT
d_gene: -
j_gene: TRBJ1-2
v_gene: TRBV29-1

CDR3aa: ASSHGTVRLGGNTIY
d_gene: TRBD1
j_gene: TRBJ1-3
v_gene: TRBV7-8

CDR3aa: ASSLNDYSPSYEQY
d_gene: -
j_gene: TRBJ2-7
v_gene: TRBV27

CDR3aa: ATSRAPDRRNTGELF
d_gene: TRBD1
j_gene: TRBJ2-2
v_gene: TRBV15

CDR3aa: ASNLSGESYNEQF
d_gene: -
j_gene: TRBJ2-1
v_gene: TRBV28

CDR3aa: ASSQRGGETQY
d_gene: -
j_gene: TRBJ2-5
v_gene: TRBV4-3

CDR3aa: ASSQDRLAGPTYEQY
d_gene: TRBD2
j_gene: TRBJ2-7
v_gene: TRBV4-2

CDR3aa: ASSPHPVQGRMGYEQY
d_gene: -
j_gene: TRBJ2-7
v_gene: TRBV19

CDR3aa: ASSLGGSGVLNEQF
d_gene: TRBD2
j_gene: TRBJ2-1
v_gene: TRBV5-1

CDR3aa: ASSQEVPGQGLGYTDTQY
d_gene: TRBD1
j_gene: TRBJ2-3
v_gene: TRBV14

CDR3aa: ASSHGGQLAYEQY
d_gene: -
j_gene: TRBJ2-7
v_gene: TRBV7-9

CDR3aa: ASSLYGGGLGRDIQY
d_gene: -
j_gene: TRBJ2-4
v_gene: TRBV14

CDR3aa: ASSSGWDTDVYEQY
d_gene: -
j_gene: TRBJ2-7
v_gene: TRBV7-9